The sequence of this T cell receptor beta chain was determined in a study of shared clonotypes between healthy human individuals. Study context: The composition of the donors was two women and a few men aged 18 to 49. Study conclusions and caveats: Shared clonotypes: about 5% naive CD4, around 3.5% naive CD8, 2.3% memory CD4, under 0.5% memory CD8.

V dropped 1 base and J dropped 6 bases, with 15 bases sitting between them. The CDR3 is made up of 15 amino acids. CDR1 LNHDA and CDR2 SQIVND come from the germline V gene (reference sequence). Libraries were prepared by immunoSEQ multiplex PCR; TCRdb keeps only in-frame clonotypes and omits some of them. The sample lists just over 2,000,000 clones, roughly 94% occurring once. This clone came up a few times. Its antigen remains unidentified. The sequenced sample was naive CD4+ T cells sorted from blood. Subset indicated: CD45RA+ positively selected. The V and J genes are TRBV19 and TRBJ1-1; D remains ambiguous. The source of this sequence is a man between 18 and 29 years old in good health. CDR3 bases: TGTGCCAGTAGTATAGTCTTCGTGGCCTTGGCTGAAGCTTTCTTT. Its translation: CASSIVFVALAEAFF.